Below are 21 T cell receptor beta chains sequenced from a single sample in a study of cytomegalovirus exposure and HLA in healthy donors. PCR involved 60 Vbeta and 13 Jbeta primers. TCRdb's table, derived via immunoSEQ multiplex PCR, lists solely in-frame clones and lacks some. Here the sample spans some 93,000 clones, roughly 63% being singletons. Sequenced: PBMCs. These TCRs come from a boy aged 5-17 years in good health and CMV-seropositive.

CDR3 amino acids: CASSPNLPGQGFSNTEAFF. In DNA, the CDR3 is TGTGCCAGCAGCCCAAACCTCCCGGGACAGGGATTCTCGAACACTGAAGCTTTCTTT. This rearrangement joins TRBV7-6 to TRBJ1-1, with 9 bases aligning to TRBD1. CDR3 length: 19 residues. Germline assignment: CDR1 SGHVS and CDR2 FNYEAQ. The trim removed 5 bases at V and 1 base at J, leaving 17 bases unmatched.

The rearrangement links TRBV30 to TRBJ2-1; 7 bases are a match to TRBD2. CDR1 and CDR2 (germline): GTSNPN, SVGIG (reference sequence). V lost 1 base to trimming and J lost 10 bases; unmatched junction nucleotides: 4. The CDR3 spans 12 residues. CDR3 DNA sequence: TGTGCCTGGAGTGCCCCGGGAGGCGAGCAGTTCTTC. This gives the protein CAWSAPGGEQFF.

The chain is built from TRBV5-1 and TRBJ1-1; TRBD1 might be the D (5 bases). Trimming took off 6 bases at V and 1 base at J, with 13 bases between the two ends. The CDR3 extends over 14 amino acids. Germline V lookup: CDR1 SGHRS, CDR2 YFSETQ. The CDR3: CASNSGLGNTEAFF. The CDR3 DNA follows: TGCGCCAGCAATTCGGGACTCGGGAACACTGAAGCTTTCTTT.

In its sample, this clone was seen a few times. The rearrangement joins TRBV28 to TRBJ1-5; 9 positions match TRBD1. Trimming took 5 bases from V and 5 from J; bases not matched to a gene: 7. Germline CDR1 MDHEN, CDR2 SYDVKM. The CDR3 runs 15 residues. The CDR3: CASSRPQGADQPQHF. In DNA form, the CDR3 reads TGTGCCAGCAGTAGACCACAGGGGGCGGATCAGCCCCAGCATTTT.

As for this clone: A junction boundary mismatches the germline segment, possibly from a read error. This chain links TRBV9 with TRBJ1-2; 8 bases match TRBD1. Germline V gene data show CDR1 as SGDLS and CDR2 as YYNGEE. The CDR3 consists of 17 residues. Here the CDR3 DNA reads TGTGCCAGCAGCGTGTCAGGGGGCCCTTCTAGTCTCTATGGCTACCCCTTC. Translated: CASSVSGGPSSLYGYPF.

This chain links TRBV19 with TRBJ2-7, with D tentatively TRBD2 (7 bases). This CDR3 region has 13 residues. Trimming took off 4 bases at V and 4 bases at J, with 11 bases between the two ends. Germline values: CDR1 LNHDA, CDR2 SQIVND (reference sequence). The CDR3 bases are TGTGCCAGTAGTACGGGGGGCAAGTACGAGCAGTACTTC. It codes for CASSTGGKYEQYF.

The chain uses TRBV10-3 and TRBJ2-5; 9 bases fit TRBD1. CDR1 is ENHRY and CDR2 is SYGVKD in the germline V gene. The CDR3 length is 14 residues. V was clipped by 10 bases and J by 4 bases; unmatched bases: 10. Here the CDR3 reads CATEDRGVLETQYF. In DNA form, the CDR3 reads TGTGCCACCGAGGACAGGGGTGTTTTAGAGACCCAGTACTTC.

The chain employs TRBV6-5 and TRBJ1-1; D not certain. CDR1 and CDR2 (germline): MNHEY, SVGAGI. Trimming removed 7 bases at V and 4 bases at J, with 16 bases between. CDR3 size: 14 residues. The CDR3 spells CASTSRYRGTEAFF. The CDR3, as DNA: TGTGCCAGCACGTCTCGATACCGGGGCACTGAAGCTTTCTTT.

J is TRBJ2-2 and V is TRBV11-2; possible D gene TRBD1, 7 bases. The CDR3 is made up of 17 amino acids. V lost 0 bases and J 3 bases, leaving 14 bases between the germline ends. From germline, CDR1 is SGHAT and CDR2 FQNNGV. CDR3 in amino acids: CASSLDGGGPYTGELFF. CDR3 DNA sequence: TGTGCCAGCAGCTTAGATGGAGGGGGCCCCTACACCGGGGAGCTGTTTTTT.

The gene calls are TRBV4-2 and TRBJ2-2; TRBD1 matches at 8 bases. With 1 base clipped from V and 4 bases from J, the junction kept 8 bases outside the gene matches. Germline loops: CDR1 LGHNA, CDR2 YNFKEQ. The CDR3 covers 17 residues. CDR3 in amino acids: CASSQVGSGGLTGELFF. The CDR3 DNA is TGTGCCAGCAGCCAAGTCGGATCAGGGGGCCTCACCGGGGAGCTGTTTTTT.

CDR3 sequence reads: CASSRGDQPQHF. CDR3 bases: TGTGCCAGCAGCCGAGGAGATCAGCCCCAGCATTTT. The chain combines TRBV14 with TRBJ1-5; no clear D gene. This CDR3 has 12 residues. The germline gives CDR1 SGHDN, CDR2 FVKESK. Trimming shortened V by 4 bases and J by 5 bases, and 6 bases separated the two germline ends.

V gene TRBV19 combines with J gene TRBJ1-1, with 8 nucleotides matching TRBD1. Trimming cost V 7 bases and J 3 bases; bases outside gene matches: 4. Germline loops: CDR1 LNHDA, CDR2 SQIVND (reference sequence). This CDR3 has 13 amino acids. The CDR3 sequence is CASNLTGDTEAFF. The CDR3 DNA sequence: TGTGCCAGTAATCTGACAGGGGACACTGAAGCTTTCTTT.

This clone was seen only a few times. V and J are TRBV4-1 and TRBJ1-4; D gene ambiguous. The germline V gene encodes CDR1 MGHRA and CDR2 YSYEKL. Trimming took off 1 base at V and 0 bases at J, with 21 bases between the two ends. The CDR3 spans 20 residues. The CDR3 region is CASSQVGLRVPRATNEKLFF. DNA of the CDR3: TGCGCCAGCAGCCAAGTCGGACTCCGCGTCCCTCGTGCAACTAATGAAAAACTGTTTTTT.

V gene TRBV10-1 combines with J gene TRBJ1-4; D gene unclear. Trimming took off 0 bases at V and 4 bases at J, with 9 bases between the two ends. The CDR3 consists of 15 residues. Germline values: CDR1 WNHNN, CDR2 SYGVQD (reference sequence). In DNA, the CDR3 is TGCGCCAGCAGTGAGTCGCGAACGGTTAATGAAAAACTGTTTTTT. Its protein product is CASSESRTVNEKLFF.

In the case of this clone: At one boundary the junction diverges from the germline segment, which might be a read error. The chain couples TRBV7-7 to TRBJ2-5; 8 nucleotides line up with TRBD2. The CDR3 has 15 residues. CDR1 and CDR2 (germline): SSHAT, FNYEAQ (reference sequence). DNA of the CDR3: TGTGCTAGCAGCCTTCGAGAGCGGGAGTGGGAGACCCAGTACTTC. Amino acid sequence: CASSLREREWETQYF.

This chain uses TRBV7-2 with TRBJ1-2, with TRBD1 matching over 7 bases. The CDR3 contains 13 residues. After removal of 5 bases from V and 3 bases from J, the junction contained 3 bases not matched to a gene. Germline CDR1 is SGHTA and CDR2 is FQGNSA. The CDR3 DNA follows: TGTGCCAGCAGCCCCGACAGGGACTATGGCTACACCTTC. Protein product: CASSPDRDYGYTF.

The count of this clone is one. The rearrangement joins TRBV9 to TRBJ1-1, with 8 bases fitting TRBD1. Losses at the gene ends were 4 bases for V and 5 bases for J; bases not matched to a gene: 10. CDR1 and CDR2 (germline): SGDLS, YYNGEE. The CDR3 contains 15 residues. The CDR3 bases are TGTGCCAGCAGCCCAGGAACCGGGACAGGAACTGAAGCTTTCTTT. Translation: CASSPGTGTGTEAFF.

In the case of this clone: Other DNA sequences within the sample encode an identical CDR3. The chain employs TRBV29-1 and TRBJ1-2; 9 bases fit TRBD1. The trim removed 6 bases at V and 4 bases at J, leaving 6 bases unmatched. Germline V gene lookup returns CDR1 SQVTM and CDR2 ANQGSEA. The CDR3 has 13 amino acids. The chain's CDR3 is CSVQQGAGYGYTF. DNA of the CDR3: TGCAGCGTCCAACAGGGGGCGGGCTATGGCTACACCTTC.

The chain recombines TRBV7-3 with TRBJ2-2, with 7 bases matching TRBD1. The germline V gene encodes CDR1 SGHTA and CDR2 FQGTGA. CDR3 size: 16 residues. V shed 4 bases, J shed 3 bases, and the junction held 8 bases outside the gene matches. CDR3 in DNA: TGTGCCAGCAGCTCCTACCCCGGGACAGACACCGGGGAGCTGTTTTTT. Translating it yields CASSSYPGTDTGELFF.

To note about this clone: A read error may account for a junction end that differs from germline. This chain joins TRBV7-8 and TRBJ2-2; 8 bases are a match to TRBD2. The CDR3 runs to 16 residues. Germline lookup yields CDR1 SGHVS and CDR2 FQNEAQ. In nucleotides, the CDR3 is TGTGCCAGCAGCTTTGGGAGACTAGCGAACGCCGGGGAGCTGTTTTTT. This gives the protein CASSFGRLANAGELFF.

The chain carries TRBV29-1 and TRBJ1-2; D is unclear. The V and J ends lost 3 bases and 8 bases respectively, with 16 bases between them. The CDR3 extends over 13 amino acids. Germline V lookup: CDR1 SQVTM, CDR2 ANQGSEA. CDR3 coding DNA: TGCAGCGTTGAGAGGGTGGGTGTTTGGGGCTACACCTTC. This codes for CSVERVGVWGYTF.